This is a list of T cell receptor beta chains from one sample in a study of T cells after yellow fever vaccination. Each CDR3 protein is one row after TCRdb ran MiXCR on the 5' RACE reads. The sample records 20,000 to 30,000 distinct CDR3 sequences, under 5.5% being singletons. Material: PBMCs, either bulk or a sorted T-cell subset (CD4+, CD8+, memory, or dextramer-sorted; not recorded which), obtained on the day of the yellow fever booster vaccination. These receptors came from a man between 18 and 29 years old who received the YFV17D yellow fever vaccine. The CDR3 runs from the conserved cysteine through the conserved F or W. The order of the fields is V gene, clone size, D gene, J gene, CDR3 DNA, CDR3 protein. The D gene is left open where the match is weak. Some rows mark clone size as missing; the rest say once, few, many or name a class of expanded clone.

TRBV12-3/TRBV12-4	NA	NA	TRBJ1-6	TGTGCCAGCAGTTTAAAGGGGCAGAGTTCACCCCTCCACTTT	CASSLKGQSSPLHF
TRBV5-1	many	NA	TRBJ1-1	TGCGCCAGCAGCTTACATGGTAACGCTTTCTTT	CASSLHGNAFF
TRBV7-2	many	NA	TRBJ2-3	TGTGCCAGCAGCCCAAAGGGCACAGATACGCAGTATTTT	CASSPKGTDTQYF
TRBV24-1	many	TRBD2	TRBJ2-2	TGTGCCACCAGTGACTCCAGCGGGGGGCTCACCGGGGAGCTGTTTTTT	CATSDSSGGLTGELFF
TRBV18	medium-sized	NA	TRBJ2-1	TGTGCCAGCTCACCACCGGCGGGGACCGCCTACAATGAGCAGTTCTTC	CASSPPAGTAYNEQFF
TRBV7-2	medium-sized	TRBD2	TRBJ2-3	TGTGCCAGCAGCTTAGAGCTAGCGGGAGATACGCAGTATTTT	CASSLELAGDTQYF
TRBV5-1	many	NA	TRBJ2-1	TGCGCCAGCAGCGAGCAGACGAGCTCCTACAATGAGCAGTTCTTC	CASSEQTSSYNEQFF
TRBV27	many	NA	TRBJ2-2	TGTGCCAGCAGTTTCTCCGCCGTGTCCGGGGAGCTGTTTTTT	CASSFSAVSGELFF
TRBV7-2	few	TRBD2	TRBJ2-1	TGTGCCAGCAGCTTCTCCCTAGCGGGGGCCTACAATGAGCAGTTCTTC	CASSFSLAGAYNEQFF
TRBV12-3/TRBV12-4	many	NA	TRBJ2-6	TGTGCCAGCGCTGGCGGAGGGGCCAACGTCCTGACTTTC	CASAGGGANVLTF
TRBV7-2	many	NA	TRBJ1-5	TGTGCCAGCAGCTTTGCAGTGAGCAATCAGCCCCAGCATTTT	CASSFAVSNQPQHF
TRBV7-2	many	NA	TRBJ2-7	TGTGCCAGCAGCTTAGATGGCCCATCGAGTGAGCAGTACTTC	CASSLDGPSSEQYF
TRBV24-1	few	NA	TRBJ2-1	TGTGCCACCAGTGATTTCGGGGGTAATGAGCAGTTCTTC	CATSDFGGNEQFF
TRBV4-3	many	NA	TRBJ2-1	TGCGCCAGCAGCCAAGATTCGGGACCCAATGAGCAGTTCTTC	CASSQDSGPNEQFF
TRBV3-1	many	NA	TRBJ2-4	TGTGCCAGCAGCCAACGGGACGGAGAAAACATTCAGTACTTC	CASSQRDGENIQYF
TRBV6-5	many	TRBD1	TRBJ1-3	TGTGCCAGCAGCTACGACAGGGGCCCATACTCTGGAAACACCATATATTTT	CASSYDRGPYSGNTIYF
TRBV7-9	many	NA	TRBJ1-1	TGTGCCAGCAGGCCTAAGGACAGACTTGGGACTGAAGCTTTCTTT	CASRPKDRLGTEAFF
TRBV7-2	NA	TRBD2	TRBJ2-3	TGTGCCAGCAGGTGGCTAGCGGGGGTAGATACGCAGTATTTT	CASRWLAGVDTQYF
TRBV5-1	many	NA	TRBJ1-2	TGCGCCAGCAGCTTGGATGGGGCAGGGAGCTATGGCTACACCTTC	CASSLDGAGSYGYTF
TRBV11-1	NA	NA	TRBJ2-1	TGTGCCAGCAGCTTACCCCCGGGTAGTTCCTACAATGAGCAGTTCTTC	CASSLPPGSSYNEQFF
TRBV12-3/TRBV12-4	many	NA	TRBJ2-3	TGTGCCAGCAGTTTTGGCGGAAGCACAGATACGCAGTATTTT	CASSFGGSTDTQYF
TRBV9	hyperexpanded	NA	TRBJ2-3	TGTGCCAGCTCCTCCTCGGGTAGCGCGACAGATACGCAGTATTTT	CASSSSGSATDTQYF